This record looks at one T cell receptor beta chain sequence and its context. What it binds is unknown. The sample comes from a study of T-cell reconstitution after alpha-beta-depleted transplantation in children. CDR1 MNHNS and CDR2 SASEGT come from the germline V gene. V shed 5 bases and J 4 bases; nucleotides not matched to a gene: 5. The CDR3 loop spans 14 amino acids. General observations from the study: By one year post-transplant, T-cell counts and diversity largely arose from T cells that were newly produced. About two months after transplant, alpha-beta T cells reportedly came from several hundred expanded graft clones. The study traced high day-60 TCRbeta diversity in some patients to surviving recipient T cells and thymic progenitors.

Researchers prepared the TCRbeta library using unique molecular identifiers, the study reports. Via MiXCR, TCRdb re-called the PCR reads, giving one row per CDR3 protein. The sample includes 500,000 to 750,000 distinct CDR3 sequences, approximately 30% seen only once; the top ten take less than 40%. Source: PBMCs, taken before TCRalphabeta/CD19-depleted stem cell transplant. This rearrangement joins TRBV6-1 to TRBJ2-7; 10 bases line up with TRBD1. The clonotype was recovered from a boy younger than two with Wiskott-Aldrich syndrome, due to receive a stem cell transplant. DNA of the CDR3: TGTGCCAGCAGTCCTCCGGGACAGGGGTACGAGCAGTACTTC. It specifies CASSPPGQGYEQYF.